This T cell receptor beta chain is drawn from a study of blood T cell repertoires in COVID-19. The data were produced by immunoSEQ multiplex PCR, yet TCRdb's version contains in-frame clones alone and is incomplete. The sample consists of about 190,000 clones, roughly 80% of them appearing once. The ends lost 0 bases at V and 8 bases at J; junction bases unmatched: 6. The CDR3 totals 15 residues. The V gene's germline CDR1 is MRHNA and CDR2 SNTAGT. This sequence joins TRBV6-4 and TRBJ2-3; 9 nucleotides agree with TRBD2. This TCR derives from a woman in her twenties or thirties with acute or convalescent COVID-19. Sequencing used peripheral blood. CDR3 in DNA: TGTGCCAGCAGTGACTCGCTAGCGGGGTCGGGTACGCAGTATTTT. Its protein product is CASSDSLAGSGTQYF.